One and the same sample provided the 9 T cell receptor beta chains below, sequenced in a study of blood T cell repertoires in COVID-19. Clones were sequenced by immunoSEQ multiplex PCR, and TCRdb holds only the in-frame ones, with some missing. Of 250,000 to 300,000 clones listed, 91% were seen once; the top ten hold 2.2%. Sequencing input: peripheral blood. Source of these receptors: a woman in her twenties or thirties with COVID-19, enrolled during active disease.

The chain has TRBV7-9 and TRBJ1-1; TRBD1 matches 7 bases. There are 14 residues in the CDR3. Germline V gene data show CDR1 as SEHNR and CDR2 as FQNEAQ (reference sequence). V was pared by 5 bases and J by 5 bases, with 8 bases of the junction left unmatched. The CDR3 bases are TGTGCCAGCAGCCTGGACAGGTTAGGGACTGAAGCTTTCTTT. Its protein is CASSLDRLGTEAFF.

The chain carries TRBV13 and TRBJ1-1; 8 bases are shared with TRBD1. The CDR3 has 18 amino acids. The V gene end was trimmed by 2 bases and the J gene end by 1 base; junction bases not matched to a gene: 12. The germline gives CDR1 PRHDT, CDR2 FYEKMQ (reference sequence). CDR3 DNA sequence: TGTGCCAGCAGCTTATCCCCCCAGGGGGCGACATGGAACACTGAAGCTTTCTTT. It is translated as CASSLSPQGATWNTEAFF. Full variable domain (rest looked up from reference TRBV13 and TRBJ1-1): AAGVIQSPRHLIKEKRETATLKCYPIPRHDTVYWYQQGPGQDPQFLISFYEKMQSDKGSIPDRFSAQQFSDYHSELNMSSLELGDSALYFCASSLSPQGATWNTEAFFGQGTRLTVV.

This chain connects TRBV7-9 to TRBJ1-5; D possibly corresponds to TRBD1 (5 bases). This CDR3 comprises 15 residues. V lost 5 bases and J lost 1, with 12 bases in between. Germline CDR1 and CDR2: SEHNR and FQNEAQ (reference sequence). CDR3 protein: CASSQGDSSNQPQHF. The CDR3 DNA follows: TGTGCCAGCAGCCAGGGCGATTCCAGCAATCAGCCCCAGCATTTT. Looking up the rest from reference TRBV7-9 and TRBJ1-5 gives the full variable domain: DTGVSQNPRHKITKRGQNVTFRCDPISEHNRLYWYRQTLGQGPEFLTYFQNEAQLEKSRLLSDRFSAERPKGSFSTLEIQRTEQGDSAMYLCASSQGDSSNQPQHFGDGTRLSIL.

The chain employs TRBV3-1 (or the pseudogene TRBV3-2) and TRBJ1-5; D is unclear. CDR1 and CDR2 (germline): LGHDT, YNNKEL (reference sequence). The V and J ends lost 0 bases and 1 base respectively, with 4 bases between them. CDR3 length: 14 amino acids. DNA for the CDR3: TGTGCCAGCAGCCAAGATTCGAGCAATCAGCCCCAGCATTTT. Translating gives CASSQDSSNQPQHF.

CDR3 in amino acids: CASSRDYTNYEQYF. The CDR3, as DNA: TGTGCCAGCAGTCGGGACTATACGAACTACGAGCAGTACTTC. This rearrangement joins TRBV2 to TRBJ2-7; the match to TRBD2 covers 7 bases. After removal of 5 bases from V and 3 bases from J, the junction contained 7 bases not matched to a gene. The germline V gene encodes CDR1 SNHLY and CDR2 FYNNEI. CDR3 size: 14 residues.

The chain carries TRBV3-1 (or the pseudogene TRBV3-2) and TRBJ2-1; 10 positions agree with TRBD2. V was clipped by 8 bases and J by 6 bases; unmatched bases: 10. Germline CDR1 and CDR2: LGHDT and YNNKEL (reference sequence). The CDR3 totals 15 residues. The CDR3 sequence is CASLQAGGFSNEQFF. In DNA, the CDR3 is TGTGCCAGCCTCCAAGCGGGAGGGTTCTCCAATGAGCAGTTCTTC.

This chain uses TRBV5-6 with TRBJ2-1; tentatively, D is TRBD1 (5 bases). The germline gives CDR1 SGHDT, CDR2 YYEEEE. V was shortened by 0 bases and J by 6 bases, with 7 bases between the two germline ends. The CDR3 is made up of 13 amino acids. CDR3 coding DNA: TGTGCCAGCAGCTTGGGCAGGGCCAATGAGCAGTTCTTC. The encoded protein is CASSLGRANEQFF.

The chain is built from TRBV15 and TRBJ1-5; a weak D match, TRBD1 (5 bases). V lost 4 bases to trimming and J lost 5 bases, with 12 bases between them. CDR3 length: 14 residues. Germline CDR1 reads LNHNV; CDR2 reads YYDKDF (reference sequence). CDR3 bases: TGTGCCACCAGCACAACACCGGGGGATCAGCCCCAGCATTTT. This translates into CATSTTPGDQPQHF.

The genes are TRBV11-3 and TRBJ2-1; 7 positions agree with TRBD1. CDR1 and CDR2 (germline): SGHNT, YENEEA. The CDR3 consists of 17 residues. Trimming cost V 2 bases and J 0 bases; bases outside gene matches: 7. CDR3 sequence: CASSLSSRGSSYNEQFF. The CDR3 nucleotides read TGTGCCAGCAGCTTATCAAGCAGGGGGAGCTCCTACAATGAGCAGTTCTTC.